This T cell receptor (beta chain) was found in a study of TIL therapy for anti-PD-1-resistant metastatic lung cancer. The wider study: Tumor harvest preceded PD-1/PD-L1 blockade, followed by nivolumab treatment.

Study results and limitations: The baseline peripheral repertoire was partially replaced by infused TIL clonotypes that later decayed.

This CDR3 has 14 residues. V dropped 4 bases and J dropped 8 bases, with 14 bases sitting between them. Germline values: CDR1 SNHLY, CDR2 FYNNEI. As to this clone: Antigen: not known.

The immunoSEQ assay was v3. Survey-level samples got 1.5 million to 2 million read pairs; deep-level samples got roughly 5-6 million. Measured with immunoSEQ multiplex PCR; TCRdb has only the in-frame clones, and not every one. The profile shows approximately 10,000 clones, 60% to 80% of them singletons. Time point of the sample: pre-treatment sample, taken before nivolumab and TIL therapy. Sequenced material: blood, taken at baseline. J is TRBJ1-4 and V is TRBV2; tentative D call: TRBD1 (5 bases). The receptor was isolated from a person between 25 and 80 years old with non-small cell lung cancer. Written as DNA, the CDR3 is TGTGCCAGCAGTGCTACGGGGCCCAGGGAAAAACTGTTTTTT. As protein: CASSATGPREKLFF.